This T cell receptor beta chain stems from a study of blood T cells in healthy people across ages. As for the study in general: Template switching captured about one barcoded beta molecule per two T cells.

The study, taken as a whole, reports: As age increased, TCR beta diversity per million T cells fell in a roughly linear fashion.

Points on this clonotype: Antigen: not known.

The length of the CDR3 is 11 residues. Germline CDR1 SGHDT, CDR2 YYEEEE. V was shortened by 2 bases and J by 10 bases, with 7 bases between the two germline ends. The second PCR ran roughly 6 to 11 cycles with a sample-barcoded 5' primer and J-beta primers. TCRdb called the 5' RACE reads again in MiXCR, with one record for every CDR3 protein. The profile shows about 640,000 distinct CDR3 sequences, 25% to 30% of them singletons. This chain uses TRBV5-6 with TRBJ2-1; D not resolved. Sequencing was done on a sample of blood. This clonotype was sampled from an elderly woman in good health. The CDR3 bases are TGTGCCAGCAGCTTCGCGGCGGAGCAGTTCTTC. It is translated as CASSFAAEQFF. Full variable domain (rest looked up from reference TRBV5-6 and TRBJ2-1): DAGVTQSPTHLIKTRGQQVTLRCSPKSGHDTVSWYQQALGQGPQFIFQYYEEEERQRGNFPDRFSGHQFPNYSSELNVNALLLGDSALYLCASSFAAEQFFGPGTRLTVL.